The clone carrying this T cell receptor beta chain was counted many times. Its target is not known. The entry originates in a study of T cells in Graves' hyperthyroidism and ophthalmopathy. Whole-study findings and limits: It was a median roughly 6.5 months before onset that the model predicted ophthalmopathy. Ophthalmopathy could be told apart from stable hyperthyroidism with a 13 V-J model.

The patients, who ranged from 18 to 65 in age, presented with newly diagnosed hyperthyroidism lasting under 2 months. TCR beta CDR3 regions were amplified from RNA. Primed by the HTBI set, a first-round RT-PCR was run on the TCR CDR3. TCRdb reprocessed the multiplex PCR reads with MiXCR, giving one entry per CDR3 protein. The sample yields 700,000 or so distinct CDR3 sequences, around 17% seen once. The specimen sequenced was blood. This clonotype originated in a man aged 18 to 29 with Graves' hyperthyroidism.

The CDR3: CASSGRGPNQPQHF. CDR3 DNA: TGTGCCAGCAGTGGCAGGGGTCCCAATCAGCCCCAGCATTTT. V gene TRBV12-3 or TRBV12-4 combines with J gene TRBJ1-5; D is possibly TRBD1 (6 bases). Trimming cost V 5 bases and J 3 bases, with 11 bases left between them. The CDR3 totals 14 residues.